The 5 T cell receptor beta chains below were found in one sample sequenced in a study of blood T cells in healthy people across ages. Sample-barcoded 5' priming and a J-beta primer mix drove a second PCR of about 7 to 11 cycles. TCRdb fed the 5' RACE reads into MiXCR, producing one record per CDR3 protein. This repertoire shows 1 million or so distinct CDR3 sequences, over 35% found once; its top ten account for 18%. The sample comprised blood. Source of these receptors: a woman aged 55-69 years in good health.

The V and J genes are TRBV25-1 and TRBJ1-2; unclear D gene. Germline V gives CDR1 MGHDK, CDR2 SYGVNS. The V end lost 1 base, the J end lost 8 bases, and 8 bases lay between the germline ends. The CDR3 consists of 12 residues. The CDR3: CASSESSGGYTF. Here the CDR3 DNA reads TGTGCCAGCAGTGAATCCTCCGGGGGCTACACCTTC.

The chain couples TRBV12-3 or TRBV12-4 to TRBJ1-2; 7 bases line up with TRBD1. CDR3 length: 14 residues. With V trimmed by 1 base and J by 7 bases, 6 bases remained unmatched. This chain's CDR3 is CASSLETGVAGYTF. CDR3 bases: TGTGCCAGCAGTTTAGAAACAGGGGTTGCTGGCTACACCTTC.

The J gene is TRBJ2-1, the V gene TRBV6-2 or TRBV6-3; 7 bases are shared with TRBD2. CDR1 and CDR2 (germline): MNHEY, SVGEGT. This CDR3 spans 13 amino acids. V shed 0 bases, J shed 10 bases, and the junction held 3 bases outside the gene matches. CDR3 residues: CASSYSATSEQFF. The CDR3 nucleotides are TGTGCCAGCAGTTACTCCGCGACTAGCGAGCAGTTCTTC.

This chain connects TRBV27 to TRBJ2-1; D uncertain. CDR3 length: 20 amino acids. Trimming removed 0 bases at V and 2 bases at J, with 23 bases between. Germline V lookup: CDR1 MNHEY, CDR2 SMNVEV (reference sequence). CDR3 DNA sequence: TGTGCCAGCAGTTTATCCACGTTCCTGGCGGTCGATAGGGCCTACAATGAGCAGTTCTTC. Amino acid sequence: CASSLSTFLAVDRAYNEQFF.

V is TRBV7-9 and J is TRBJ2-4, with D possibly being TRBD1 or TRBD2 (5 bases each). The CDR3 is 16 amino acids. Germline loops: CDR1 SEHNR, CDR2 FQNEAQ (reference sequence). Trimming left V 3 bases short and J 0 bases short, with 12 bases between. The chain's CDR3 is CASSLVGERAKNIQYF. CDR3 nucleotide sequence: TGTGCCAGCAGCTTGGTAGGGGAGAGAGCCAAAAACATTCAGTACTTC.